Listed below are T cell receptor beta chains from one sample, sequenced in a study. A single record per CDR3 protein comes from TCRdb applying MiXCR to the 5' RACE reads. Here the sample spans tens of thousands of distinct CDR3 sequences, around 22% being singletons. Sequenced sample: memory CD4+ T cells sorted from blood. These receptors all stem from a female donor with breast cancer. The CDR3 runs from the conserved cysteine through the conserved F or W. The D gene is left open where the match is weak. Some rows have no size entry. The others give once, few or many, or a class for an expanded clone.

>TRBD2|TRBV6-5|TRBJ2-1|many
CASSYLGRTHNEQFF
TGTGCCAGCAGTTACCTCGGGAGGACCCACAATGAGCAGTTCTTC
>.|TRBV9|TRBJ1-6|few
CASSPPGENSPLHF
TGTGCCAGCAGCCCCCCCGGGGAGAATTCACCCCTCCACTTT
>.|TRBV4-2|TRBJ2-5|many
CASSQDKDQETQYF
TGTGCCAGCAGCCAAGATAAGGACCAAGAGACCCAGTACTTC
>.|TRBV27|TRBJ1-5|.
CASSLGFSNQPQHF
TGTGCCAGCAGTTTGGGGTTTAGCAACCAGCCCCAGCATTTT
>.|TRBV9|TRBJ2-4|few
CASSGSWGGGKNIQYF
TGTGCCAGCAGCGGAAGTTGGGGGGGCGGCAAAAACATTCAGTACTTC
>.|TRBV6-1|TRBJ1-4|few
CASSDLSEKLFF
TGTGCCAGCAGTGATTTAAGTGAAAAACTGTTTTTT
>.|TRBV25-1|TRBJ1-1|few
CASSGGGNTEAFF
TGTGCCAGCAGCGGGGGCGGCAACACTGAAGCTTTCTTT
>.|TRBV5-6|TRBJ2-2|many
CASSQDPGELFF
TGTGCCAGCAGCCAAGACCCCGGGGAGCTGTTTTTT
>.|TRBV27|TRBJ2-1|.
CATAPVLAEEQFF
TGTGCCACCGCGCCAGTACTAGCCGAAGAGCAGTTCTTC
>.|TRBV28|TRBJ1-3|.
CASSSFSGGNTIYF
TGTGCCAGCAGTTCTTTTTCTGGTGGAAACACCATATATTTT
>.|TRBV27|TRBJ1-1|few
CASSPSGLEAFF
TGTGCCAGCAGTCCCTCGGGACTCGAAGCTTTCTTT
>TRBD2|TRBV9|TRBJ2-1|few
CASMGGDGEQFF
TGTGCCAGCATGGGGGGGGACGGGGAGCAGTTCTTC
>.|TRBV9|TRBJ1-1|few
CASSADGAEAFF
TGTGCCAGCAGCGCCGATGGGGCTGAAGCTTTCTTT
>TRBD1|TRBV7-9|TRBJ2-2|.
CASSSLDRFNTGELFF
TGTGCCAGCAGCTCGTTGGACAGGTTCAACACCGGGGAGCTGTTTTTT
>TRBD2|TRBV13|TRBJ2-1|.
CASSLSRGSGSHNEQFF
TGTGCCAGCAGCTTAAGTCGGGGTAGCGGGAGTCACAATGAGCAGTTCTTC
>.|TRBV12-3/TRBV12-4|TRBJ2-5|few
CASGGSLIQETQYF
TGTGCCAGCGGGGGATCGTTAATCCAAGAGACCCAGTACTTC
>TRBD2|TRBV27|TRBJ2-1|many
CASSLGGSYNEQFF
TGTGCCAGCAGTTTAGGCGGGAGTTACAATGAGCAGTTCTTC
>.|TRBV4-2|TRBJ2-1|few
CASSQDGKLQFF
TGTGCCAGCAGCCAAGACGGAAAGTTGCAGTTCTTC
>.|TRBV20-1|TRBJ2-5|.
CSGQLSGTETQYF
TGCAGTGGACAACTTAGCGGCACAGAGACCCAGTACTTC
>TRBD1|TRBV4-1|TRBJ1-5|few
CASSQLSRGNQPQHF
TGCGCCAGCAGCCAACTAAGCAGGGGGAATCAGCCCCAGCATTTT
>TRBD2|TRBV4-3|TRBJ2-7|.
CASSQDTPSGPYEQHF
TGCGCCAGCAGCCAAGATACCCCTAGCGGACCATACGAGCAGCACTTC